Shown below are 14 T cell receptor beta chains from a single sample sequenced in a study of control samples from healthy donors and cancer patients. Sequenced by immunoSEQ multiplex PCR; TCRdb stores in-frame clones only, minus some. The profile shows about 120,000 clones, 88% of them singletons. The sequenced sample consisted of blood. Source of these receptors: a man aged 35 to 55 in good health.

The CDR3 protein is CASSLSGARENIQYF. CDR3 sequence (DNA): TGTGCCAGCAGTCTTTCGGGGGCCAGGGAAAACATTCAGTACTTC. The chain couples TRBV2 to TRBJ2-4; either TRBD1 or TRBD2 may fit D (6 bases each). Looked up from germline, CDR1 is SNHLY and CDR2 is FYNNEI. This CDR3 has 15 residues. Trimming took 5 bases from V and 5 from J, leaving 16 bases between them. Variable domain in full (rest from reference TRBV2 and TRBJ2-4): EPEVTQTPSHQVTQMGQEVILRCVPISNHLYFYWYRQILGQKVEFLVSFYNNEISEKSEIFDDQFSVERPDGSNFTLKIRSTKLEDSAMYFCASSLSGARENIQYFGAGTRLSVL.

The chain couples TRBV18 to TRBJ1-6; D ambiguous. The CDR3 is made up of 16 amino acids. Germline CDR1 KGHSH, CDR2 LQKENI. Trimming removed 3 bases from V and 4 bases from J, with 13 bases in between. Here the CDR3 DNA reads TGTGCCAGCTCACCTATACGGGAACCTTATAATTCACCCCTCCACTTT. It is translated as CASSPIREPYNSPLHF.

The chain's CDR3 is CASSALEEGGSTEAFF. CDR3 coding DNA: TGTGCCAGCAGTGCCCTTGAGGAGGGTGGAAGCACTGAAGCTTTCTTT. V and J are TRBV25-1 and TRBJ1-1; D remains unclear. Germline CDR1 MGHDK, CDR2 SYGVNS. The CDR3 is made up of 16 amino acids. V was trimmed by 4 bases and J by 4 bases, leaving 19 bases between them.

V usage is TRBV19 and J usage is TRBJ1-1, with TRBD1 identical over 8 bases. Germline V gene lookup returns CDR1 LNHDA and CDR2 SQIVND (reference sequence). The CDR3 loop spans 15 amino acids. Trimming at V came to 9 bases and at J to 3 bases, leaving 12 bases not matched to a gene. CDR3 protein: CASLSDREAYTEAFF. For the CDR3, the DNA is TGTGCCAGCCTGTCGGACAGGGAAGCGTACACTGAAGCTTTCTTT.

The chain recombines TRBV24-1 with TRBJ2-2; unclear D gene. Germline CDR1 KGHDR, CDR2 SFDVKD. V lost 6 bases and J lost 4, with 2 bases in between. This CDR3 comprises 11 residues. The CDR3 sequence is CATSSTGELFF. The CDR3 DNA is TGTGCCACCAGTAGCACCGGGGAGCTGTTTTTT.

The sample holds one count of this clone. The DNA of the CDR3 is TGCGCCAGCAGTGCGACAGAAAGCTATGGCTACACCTTC. It is translated as CASSATESYGYTF. The chain links TRBV10-2 to TRBJ1-2, with D perhaps matching TRBD1 (5 bases). The ends were cut back, 4 bases at V and 4 bases at J, with 10 bases in the middle. Germline CDR1 is WSHSY and CDR2 is SAAADI. This CDR3 contains 13 residues.

Points on this clone: Additional DNA sequences in this sample encode the identical CDR3. This chain links TRBV5-4 with TRBJ1-5; D not resolved. The CDR3 is made up of 14 amino acids. CDR1 SGHNT and CDR2 YYREEE come from the germline V gene (reference sequence). The V gene lost 0 bases and the J gene lost 1 base, with 5 bases spanning the gap. The CDR3 sequence: CASSLGGSNQPQHF. CDR3 bases: TGTGCCAGCAGCTTGGGGGGAAGCAATCAGCCCCAGCATTTT. Full variable domain (missing parts from reference TRBV5-4 and TRBJ1-5): ETGVTQSPTHLIKTRGQQVTLRCSSQSGHNTVSWYQQALGQGPQFIFQYYREEENGRGNFPPRFSGLQFPNYSSELNVNALELDDSALYLCASSLGGSNQPQHFGDGTRLSIL.

This chain joins TRBV6-5 and TRBJ2-7; D gene ambiguous. CDR1 and CDR2 (germline): MNHEY, SVGAGI. The CDR3 loop spans 13 amino acids. Trimming took off 6 bases at V and 3 bases at J, with 12 bases between the two ends. As DNA, the CDR3 is TGTGCCAGCAGCCCCTCGGCCAGCTACGAGCAGTACTTC. As protein: CASSPSASYEQYF.

The chain couples TRBV4-3 to TRBJ1-1; TRBD1 matches 7 bases. Germline values: CDR1 LGHNA, CDR2 YSLEER. This CDR3 has 14 amino acids. Trimming took 0 bases from V and 6 from J; bases not matched to a gene: 4. Here the CDR3 DNA reads TGCGCCAGCAGCCAAGAAGACAGGGTGTCTGAAGCTTTCTTT. This sequence encodes CASSQEDRVSEAFF.

This sequence joins TRBV5-4 and TRBJ1-1, with no clear D. There are 14 residues in the CDR3. V was trimmed by 0 bases and J by 1 base, leaving 7 bases between them. Germline assignment: CDR1 SGHNT and CDR2 YYREEE (reference sequence). CDR3 bases: TGTGCCAGCAGCTTGGGCGCGGGGAACACTGAAGCTTTCTTT. Its protein product is CASSLGAGNTEAFF.

This clone was seen just once. This chain connects TRBV30 to TRBJ1-4; TRBD1 aligns across 8 bases. There are 15 residues in the CDR3. Germline trimming cut 2 bases from V and 3 bases from J; bases unmatched to any gene: 5. Germline V gene data show CDR1 as GTSNPN and CDR2 as SVGIG (reference sequence). The CDR3 protein is CAWSQQGEPNEKLFF. The CDR3 DNA follows: TGTGCCTGGAGTCAACAGGGGGAGCCTAATGAAAAACTGTTTTTT.

The CDR3, as DNA: TGTGCCAGCAGTAAACATGGAGAGACCCAGTACTTC. Its protein product is CASSKHGETQYF. The genes are TRBV6-5 and TRBJ2-5; no clear D gene. Germline CDR1 MNHEY, CDR2 SVGAGI. The CDR3 is made up of 12 amino acids. V was clipped by 5 bases and J by 4 bases, with 8 bases between them.

The rearrangement uses TRBV19 and TRBJ1-6, with D perhaps TRBD1 (5 bases). The CDR3 is made up of 13 amino acids. Trimming removed 4 bases from V and 10 bases from J, with 11 bases in between. Germline V gene data show CDR1 as LNHDA and CDR2 as SQIVND (reference sequence). The CDR3 protein is CASSNRGPSPLHF. CDR3 coding DNA: TGTGCCAGTAGTAATAGGGGACCGTCACCCCTCCACTTT.

The chain recombines TRBV21-1 with TRBJ2-2; the D call TRBD1 from the table was never checked on the DNA. TRBV21-1 is noted as a pseudogene. CDR3 length: 15 amino acids. CDR3 loop: CASSGTGANTGELFF. The CDR3 DNA follows: TGTGCCAGCAGCGGGACAGGGGCGAACACCGGGGAGCTGTTTTTT.